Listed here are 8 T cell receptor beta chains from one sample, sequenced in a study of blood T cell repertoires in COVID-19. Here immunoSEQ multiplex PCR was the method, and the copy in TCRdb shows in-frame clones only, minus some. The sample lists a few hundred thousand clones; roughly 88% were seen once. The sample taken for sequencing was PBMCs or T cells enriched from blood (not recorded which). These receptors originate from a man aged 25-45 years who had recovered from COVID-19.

CDR3 nucleotide sequence: TGTGCCCGCACAAATAGACAGGGGAAGGCCCCCATGCAGACCCAGTACTTC. Protein product: CARTNRQGKAPMQTQYF. This chain joins TRBV21-1 and TRBJ2-5; no check of the table's D call, TRBD1, against the DNA was made. TRBV21-1 is marked as a pseudogene. CDR3 length: 17 residues.

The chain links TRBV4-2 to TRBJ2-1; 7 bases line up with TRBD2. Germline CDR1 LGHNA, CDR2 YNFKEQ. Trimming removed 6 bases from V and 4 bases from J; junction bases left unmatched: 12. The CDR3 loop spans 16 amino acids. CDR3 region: CASSPRGTAVYNEQFF. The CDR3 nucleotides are TGTGCCAGCAGTCCGCGGGGGACGGCAGTGTACAATGAGCAGTTCTTC.

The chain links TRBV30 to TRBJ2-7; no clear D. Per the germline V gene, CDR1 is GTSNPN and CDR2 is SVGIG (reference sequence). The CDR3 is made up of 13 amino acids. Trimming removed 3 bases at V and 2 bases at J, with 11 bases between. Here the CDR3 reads CAWRLAQAYEQYF. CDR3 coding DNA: TGTGCCTGGAGGTTGGCTCAAGCCTACGAGCAGTACTTC.

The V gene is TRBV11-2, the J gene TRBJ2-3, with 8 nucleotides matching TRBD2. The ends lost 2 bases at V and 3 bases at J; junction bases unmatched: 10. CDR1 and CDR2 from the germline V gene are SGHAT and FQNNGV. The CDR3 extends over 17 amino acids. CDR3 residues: CASSLNLGGARTDTQYF. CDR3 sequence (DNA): TGTGCCAGCAGCTTAAATCTCGGGGGGGCCCGAACAGATACGCAGTATTTT.

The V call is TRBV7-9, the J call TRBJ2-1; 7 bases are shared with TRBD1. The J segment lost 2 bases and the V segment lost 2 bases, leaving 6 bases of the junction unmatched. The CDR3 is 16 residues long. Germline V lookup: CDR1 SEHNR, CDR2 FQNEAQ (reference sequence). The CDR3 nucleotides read TGTGCCAGCAGCTTAAAACCGACAGGGCCCTACAATGAGCAGTTCTTC. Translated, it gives CASSLKPTGPYNEQFF.

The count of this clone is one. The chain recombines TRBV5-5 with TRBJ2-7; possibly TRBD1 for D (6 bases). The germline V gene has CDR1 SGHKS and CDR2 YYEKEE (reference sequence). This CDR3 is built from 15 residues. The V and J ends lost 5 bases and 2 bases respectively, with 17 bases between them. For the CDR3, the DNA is TGTGCCAGCAGTTTCGCCGGGACATCAACCTACGAGCAGTACTTC. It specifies CASSFAGTSTYEQYF.

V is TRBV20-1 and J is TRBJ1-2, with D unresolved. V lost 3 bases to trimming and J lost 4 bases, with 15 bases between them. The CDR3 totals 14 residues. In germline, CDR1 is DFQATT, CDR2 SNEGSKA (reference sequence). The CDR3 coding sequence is TGCAGTGCTAGTCCCGGAGGAAATACCTATGGCTACACCTTC. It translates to CSASPGGNTYGYTF.

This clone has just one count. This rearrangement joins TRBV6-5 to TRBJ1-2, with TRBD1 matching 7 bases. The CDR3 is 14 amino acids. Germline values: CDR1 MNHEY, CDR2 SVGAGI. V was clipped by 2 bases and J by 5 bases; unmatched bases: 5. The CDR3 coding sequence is TGTGCCAGCAGTTACGTGGCAGGGGGTTATGGCTACACCTTC. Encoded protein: CASSYVAGGYGYTF.